A single sample is the source of the 28 T cell receptor beta chains below, sequenced in a study of response to subunit inactivated influenza vaccine. MiXCR, run by TCRdb on the RT-PCR reads, gives a single entry per CDR3 protein. Of over 800,000 distinct CDR3 sequences listed, 21% are singletons. The sequenced sample was PBMCs from blood, obtained around 5 days after vaccination. The receptors were sampled from a man aged 45-65 years who received an inactivated influenza vaccine.

CDR3 protein: CASSPPLGRSTDTQYF. In DNA form, the CDR3 reads TGTGCCAGCTCACCACCGTTGGGGCGGAGCACAGATACGCAGTATTTT. The J gene is TRBJ2-3, the V gene TRBV18, with a weak D call TRBD1 (5 bases). Trimming took off 0 bases at V and 0 bases at J, with 10 bases between the two ends. The CDR3 has 16 residues. Germline assignment: CDR1 KGHSH and CDR2 LQKENI.

The V and J genes are TRBV7-9 and TRBJ2-1, with D tentatively TRBD1 or TRBD2 (6 bases each). This CDR3 has 15 amino acids. In germline, CDR1 is SEHNR, CDR2 FQNEAQ (reference sequence). Trimming took off 4 bases at V and 3 bases at J, with 13 bases between the two ends. The CDR3 loop is CASSWGARNYNEQFF. CDR3 in DNA: TGTGCCAGCAGCTGGGGGGCTAGAAACTACAATGAGCAGTTCTTC.

The rearrangement uses TRBV11-2 and TRBJ2-1, with TRBD2 matching 7 bases. Losses at the gene ends were 5 bases for V and 5 bases for J; bases not matched to a gene: 3. The CDR3 totals 13 residues. In germline, CDR1 is SGHAT, CDR2 FQNNGV. The CDR3 DNA follows: TGTGCCAGCAGCGAGACTAGCCACAATGAGCAGTTCTTC. This encodes CASSETSHNEQFF.

V gene TRBV14 combines with J gene TRBJ2-7, with 7 nucleotides matching TRBD2. The CDR3 is 14 residues long. Germline-derived CDR1 and CDR2 are SGHDN and FVKESK. V dropped 1 base and J dropped 6; count of bases not matched to a gene: 6. The CDR3 sequence: CASSQGLGGFEQYF. The CDR3 coding sequence is TGTGCCAGCAGCCAAGGGCTGGGAGGGTTCGAGCAGTACTTC. Supplemented by reference TRBV14 and TRBJ2-7, the full variable domain reads EAGVTQFPSHSVIEKGQTVTLRCDPISGHDNLYWYRRVMGKEIKFLLHFVKESKQDESGMPNNRFLAERTGGTYSTLKVQPAELEDSGVYFCASSQGLGGFEQYFGPGTRLTVT.

This clonotype was detected only a few times. This sequence joins TRBV5-1 and TRBJ1-5; the match to TRBD1 covers 8 bases. The CDR3 sequence is 13 residues long. V was pared by 3 bases and J by 8 bases, with 4 bases of the junction left unmatched. Germline CDR1 SGHRS, CDR2 YFSETQ. This CDR3 reads CASSSDRGEPQHF. CDR3 nucleotides: TGCGCCAGCAGCTCCGACAGGGGTGAGCCCCAGCATTTT.

This clonotype was picked up a small number of times. The V call is TRBV7-2, the J call TRBJ2-1; 8 positions match TRBD2. The CDR3 covers 17 residues. The J segment lost 0 bases and the V segment lost 5 bases, leaving 9 bases of the junction unmatched. The germline CDR1 and CDR2 sequences are SGHTA and FQGNSA. The chain's CDR3 is CASSPYSGALSYNEQFF. The CDR3 bases are TGTGCCAGCAGCCCCTATAGCGGGGCCCTCTCCTACAATGAGCAGTTCTTC. The variable domain in full, with the rest retrieved from reference TRBV7-2 and TRBJ2-1, is GAGVSQSPSNKVTEKGKDVELRCDPISGHTALYWYRQSLGQGLEFLIYFQGNSAPDKSGLPSDRFSAERTGGSVSTLTIQRTQQEDSAVYLCASSPYSGALSYNEQFFGPGTRLTVL.

The CDR3 is CASSYSPGVGQPQHF. CDR3 nucleotides: TGTGCCAGCAGTTACTCTCCAGGGGTTGGGCAGCCCCAGCATTTT. The chain combines TRBV6-5 with TRBJ1-5; weak D call: TRBD1 (6 bases). Germline values: CDR1 MNHEY, CDR2 SVGAGI. V was trimmed by 0 bases and J by 7 bases, leaving 13 bases between them. This CDR3 spans 15 amino acids.

The chain is built from TRBV5-5 and TRBJ2-1; D unresolved. Germline-derived CDR1 and CDR2 are SGHKS and YYEKEE (reference sequence). V lost 8 bases to trimming and J lost 1 base, with 13 bases between them. CDR3 size: 14 residues. The CDR3, as DNA: TGTGCCAGTCTCACCGCGATTTCCTACAATGAGCAGTTCTTC. It translates to CASLTAISYNEQFF.

This clonotype appeared a few times. The genes are TRBV5-1 and TRBJ1-1; no reliable D call. Germline CDR1 SGHRS, CDR2 YFSETQ. The CDR3 is 11 residues long. The CDR3 region has the DNA TGCGACAAACCCCTGAACACTGAAGCTTTCTTT. Translating it yields CDKPLNTEAFF.

In this sample, this clonotype turned up a few times. The V gene is TRBV10-3, the J gene TRBJ2-2; unclear D gene. Germline assignment: CDR1 ENHRY and CDR2 SYGVKD. The V end lost 7 bases, the J end lost 5 bases, and 11 bases lay between the germline ends. The CDR3 is 13 residues long. CDR3 sequence reads: CAINPTRTGELFF. The CDR3 nucleotides are TGTGCCATCAATCCGACCCGGACCGGGGAGCTGTTTTTT.

This clonotype has a handful of counts. The chain links TRBV5-1 to TRBJ2-2, with a possible D match to TRBD1 (5 bases). The V end lost 4 bases, the J end lost 4 bases, and 17 bases lay between the germline ends. The V gene's germline CDR1 is SGHRS and CDR2 YFSETQ. The CDR3 runs 16 residues. CDR3 region: CASSQDADRGTGELFF. The CDR3 bases are TGCGCCAGCAGCCAAGACGCCGACAGAGGCACCGGGGAGCTGTTTTTT.

The sample holds a few counts of this clonotype. The chain couples TRBV4-3 to TRBJ1-3, with no clear D. The CDR3 sequence is 15 residues long. The germline V gene has CDR1 LGHNA and CDR2 YSLEER. V was cut by 4 bases and J by 0 bases, with 10 bases left in between. The CDR3 is CASSPTVPSGNTIYF. The CDR3 region has the DNA TGCGCCAGCAGCCCGACGGTGCCCTCTGGAAACACCATATATTTT.

This clonotype was picked up many times. The chain is built from TRBV12-3 or TRBV12-4 and TRBJ2-1; TRBD2 matches 8 bases. The CDR3 extends over 13 amino acids. The ends lost 6 bases at V and 8 bases at J; junction bases unmatched: 6. CDR3 sequence: CASRRAGVHEQFF. CDR3 nucleotide sequence: TGTGCCAGCAGGCGAGCGGGAGTCCATGAGCAGTTCTTC.

This clonotype was observed a few times. CDR3 DNA: TGTGCCACCAGTGGGGTGTTGGGAGCCTACAATGAGCAGTTCTTC. This sequence encodes CATSGVLGAYNEQFF. The rearrangement joins TRBV24-1 to TRBJ2-1; D may be TRBD2 (5 bases). The CDR3 has 15 residues. The germline V and J ends were trimmed by 5 bases and 2 bases, with 12 bases remaining between them. Germline V gene sequence: CDR1 KGHDR, CDR2 SFDVKD.

The chain combines TRBV6-2 or TRBV6-3 with TRBJ2-6; either TRBD1 or TRBD2 may supply D (5 bases each). Trimming pared 0 bases from V and 0 bases from J, leaving 18 bases between. This CDR3 contains 20 residues. Germline CDR1 and CDR2: MNHEY and SVGEGT. CDR3 sequence reads: CASSYSSPGTVLSGANVLTF. DNA of the CDR3: TGTGCCAGCAGTTACTCGAGTCCCGGGACGGTACTCTCTGGGGCCAACGTCCTGACTTTC.

The chain links TRBV20-1 to TRBJ2-2; D may be TRBD2 (5 bases). Germline-derived CDR1 and CDR2 are DFQATT and SNEGSKA (reference sequence). V lost 3 bases and J lost 2, with 10 bases in between. This CDR3 comprises 14 residues. The CDR3: CSASWTLNTGELFF. As DNA, the CDR3 is TGCAGTGCTAGTTGGACTCTAAACACCGGGGAGCTGTTTTTT.

This clonotype appeared a few times. The chain is built from TRBV28 and TRBJ2-5; a weak D match, TRBD2 (6 bases). Germline CDR1 MDHEN, CDR2 SYDVKM. V gave up 4 bases and J gave up 2 bases, with 20 bases separating them. The CDR3 is made up of 17 amino acids. CDR3 amino acids: CASSSNLLRGTQETQYF. The CDR3 bases are TGTGCCAGCAGTTCGAACCTCCTACGAGGGACTCAAGAGACCCAGTACTTC. The whole variable domain, remainder taken from reference TRBV28 and TRBJ2-5, is DVKVTQSSRYLVKRTGEKVFLECVQDMDHENMFWYRQDPGLGLRLIYFSYDVKMKEKGDIPEGYSVSREKKERFSLILESASTNQTSMYLCASSSNLLRGTQETQYFGPGTRLLVL.

Ten or more counts support this clonotype. The chain uses TRBV4-2 and TRBJ2-5, with 7 nucleotides matching TRBD1. V trimming: 0 bases; J trimming: 5 bases; junction bases outside the gene matches: 12. Germline V gene sequence: CDR1 LGHNA, CDR2 YNFKEQ. The CDR3 spans 17 residues. The CDR3 coding sequence is TGTGCCAGCAGCCAAGAAAGCGCCGGACAGGTCGGGGAGACCCAGTACTTC. This encodes CASSQESAGQVGETQYF.

This chain links TRBV30 with TRBJ2-7; TRBD1 matches 9 bases. There are 14 residues in the CDR3. V dropped 3 bases and J dropped 6; count of bases not matched to a gene: 9. The germline gives CDR1 GTSNPN, CDR2 SVGIG (reference sequence). The CDR3 DNA is TGTGCCTGGAGAGGGACAGGGATGGGGTCCGAGCAGTACTTC. This gives the protein CAWRGTGMGSEQYF.

This clonotype turned up a few times. The rearrangement links TRBV10-3 to TRBJ2-7; tentative D call: TRBD1 (5 bases). Trimming left V 6 bases short and J 0 bases short, with 9 bases between. Germline V lookup: CDR1 ENHRY, CDR2 SYGVKD. The CDR3 spans 13 residues. The CDR3 DNA follows: TGTGCCATCAGCCCAGGGTCCTCCTACGAGCAGTACTTC. Translating gives CAISPGSSYEQYF.

This chain uses TRBV18 with TRBJ2-1; possibly TRBD1 for D (6 bases). This CDR3 has 16 residues. Trimming removed 0 bases at V and 3 bases at J, with 12 bases between. CDR1 is KGHSH and CDR2 is LQKENI in the germline V gene. DNA of the CDR3: TGTGCCAGCTCACCACCACAGGGCCGGGTCTACAATGAGCAGTTCTTC. Its translation: CASSPPQGRVYNEQFF. The full variable domain, completed using reference TRBV18 and TRBJ2-1, is NAGVMQNPRHLVRRRGQEARLRCSPMKGHSHVYWYRQLPEEGLKFMVYLQKENIIDESGMPKERFSAEFPKEGPSILRIQQVVRGDSAAYFCASSPPQGRVYNEQFFGPGTRLTVL.

The gene calls are TRBV6-1 and TRBJ2-7; 8 bases align to TRBD1. CDR1 and CDR2 from the germline V gene are MNHNS and SASEGT. The CDR3 spans 15 residues. J lost 0 bases, V lost 3 bases, and 4 bases had no gene match. The CDR3 protein is CASSDGQGLSYEQYF. CDR3 bases: TGTGCCAGCAGTGATGGACAGGGACTCTCCTACGAGCAGTACTTC.

V and J are TRBV10-3 and TRBJ2-5; perhaps TRBD1 as D (5 bases). This CDR3 region has 14 residues. CDR1 is ENHRY, CDR2 SYGVKD, per germline. V was cut by 10 bases and J by 1 base, with 16 bases left in between. The CDR3 protein is CATAPYGAQETQYF. The CDR3 coding sequence is TGTGCCACGGCGCCCTATGGGGCCCAAGAGACCCAGTACTTC.

Many counts were recorded for this clonotype. This rearrangement joins TRBV9 to TRBJ2-7, with unresolved D. Trimming removed 0 bases from V and 2 bases from J, with 9 bases in between. The CDR3 has 14 residues. The germline V gene encodes CDR1 SGDLS and CDR2 YYNGEE. The CDR3 here is CASSVGGGPYEQYF. CDR3 bases: TGTGCCAGCAGCGTAGGAGGCGGCCCCTACGAGCAGTACTTC.

This chain links TRBV24-1 with TRBJ2-3; D possibly corresponds to TRBD1 (6 bases). V shed 6 bases and J shed 5 bases, with 14 bases lying between them. From germline, CDR1 is KGHDR and CDR2 SFDVKD. The CDR3 extends over 14 amino acids. The CDR3 is CATSRSLGGDTQYF. The CDR3 DNA reads as TGTGCCACCAGTCGATCCTTAGGGGGAGATACGCAGTATTTT.

Many counts were recorded for this clonotype. The chain has TRBV12-3 or TRBV12-4 and TRBJ2-1, with TRBD2 matching 15 bases. CDR3 length equals 14 residues. Trimming at V came to 5 bases and at J to 10 bases, leaving 3 bases not matched to a gene. As DNA, the CDR3 is TGTGCCAGCAGTCCCGGGACTAGCGGGAGGGAGCAGTTCTTC. It is translated as CASSPGTSGREQFF.

V usage is TRBV4-3 and J usage is TRBJ2-1; 7 bases map to TRBD2. The CDR3 spans 17 residues. Germline values: CDR1 LGHNA, CDR2 YSLEER. V was pared by 0 bases and J by 2 bases, with 7 bases of the junction left unmatched. For the CDR3, the DNA is TGCGCCAGCAGCCAAGATCCCGGAGCGGGAACCTACAATGAGCAGTTCTTC. Its protein is CASSQDPGAGTYNEQFF.

This clonotype was counted only a few times. V gene TRBV9 combines with J gene TRBJ2-3, with no clear D. Germline V lookup: CDR1 SGDLS, CDR2 YYNGEE. The V gene lost 5 bases and the J gene lost 3 bases, with 10 bases spanning the gap. CDR3 length equals 13 residues. The CDR3 here is CASSYLHTDTQYF. CDR3 nucleotide sequence: TGTGCCAGCAGTTATCTCCATACAGATACGCAGTATTTT. Looking up the rest from reference TRBV9 and TRBJ2-3 gives the full variable domain: DSGVTQTPKHLITATGQRVTLRCSPRSGDLSVYWYQQSLDQGLQFLIQYYNGEERAKGNILERFSAQQFPDLHSELNLSSLELGDSALYFCASSYLHTDTQYFGPGTRLTVL.